Reported below is one T cell receptor (beta chain). Its target is unknown. This entry belongs to a study of T cell responses to AZD1222 COVID-19 vaccine. About the research overall: Pooled in the analysis were second doses at about 4 or about 12 weeks.

Study-level points and caveats: Nearly half of spike-specific TCRs reportedly target variant regions that are unmutated in the B.1.351 and B.1.1.7 variants. Of the AZD1222 recipients, only five to seven were seropositive at baseline. Samples come after the peak T cell response, not at day 14.

The CDR3 is made up of 17 amino acids. CDR1 and CDR2 (germline): KGHDR, SFDVKD. V lost 3 bases to trimming and J lost 0 bases; unmatched junction nucleotides: 3. Profiling relied on immunoSEQ multiplex PCR, and the TCRdb table lists in-frame clones only, not all of them. The sample records approximately 80,000 clones, about 87% being singletons. This sequence originates from an adult in good health. The specimen comprised peripheral blood, sampled on day 0 of AZD1222 vaccination. The chain is built from TRBV24-1 and TRBJ2-3; 12 bases are shared with TRBD2. The CDR3 nucleotides are TGTGCCACCAGTGATCCTAGCGGGGGGGCGAGCACAGATACGCAGTATTTT. Its protein is CATSDPSGGASTDTQYF.